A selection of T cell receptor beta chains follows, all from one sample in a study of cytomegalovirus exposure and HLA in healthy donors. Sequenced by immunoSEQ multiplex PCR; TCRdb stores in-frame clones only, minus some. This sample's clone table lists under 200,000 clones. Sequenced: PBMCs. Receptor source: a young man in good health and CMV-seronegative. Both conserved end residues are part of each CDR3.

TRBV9	CASSVTGANTGELFF
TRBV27	CASSWGTGGDQPQHF
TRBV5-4	CASSLVFRGETEAFF
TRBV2	CASTRVSNQPQHF
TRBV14	CASSQGRGKVGDTEAFF
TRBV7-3	CASSLNQAGAHNEQFF
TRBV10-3	CAISEEGQGARGYTF
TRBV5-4	CASSLPGGLGKNIQYF
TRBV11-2	CASSFTGYTGELFF
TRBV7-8	CASSSDRVDGEQYF
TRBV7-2	CASSAQGLANEKLFF
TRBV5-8	CASGVAGVGYNEQFF
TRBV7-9	CASSLDVGQGGNQPQHF
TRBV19	CASSIHGASGGLQYF
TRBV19	CASTLAGVQSSYNEQFF
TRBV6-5	CASIAQGVSEAFF
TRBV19	CASRTGGPGNQPQHF
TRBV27	CASSPDSSGNTGELFF
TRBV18	CASSQNTPLSGVNGYTF
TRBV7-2	CASSRDRAYGYTF
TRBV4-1	CASSQLAGVSYNEQFF
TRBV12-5	CASGLQTGGRYTEAFF
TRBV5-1	CASSLESPSHEQYF
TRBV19	CASELKLGLASTGELFF
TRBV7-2	CASSAHMDEKLFF
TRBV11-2	CASSLDRQSYEQYF
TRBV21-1	CASSKVELWDRDGEQYF
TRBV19	CASTSHRGSYNEQFF
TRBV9	CASSVVPYQPQHF
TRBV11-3	CASSTGYEQYF
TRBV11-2	CASSLSGSYNEQFF
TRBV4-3	CASSQQGSYEQYF
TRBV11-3	CASSLVAGTEQYF
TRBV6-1	CASSEALTGSPYEQYF
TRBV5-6	CASSSQTGENQPQHF